This T cell receptor beta chain originates from a study of T cells in Graves' hyperthyroidism and ophthalmopathy. Regarding the study as a whole: Model-based prediction identified ophthalmopathy a median approximately 6.2 months prior to its onset.

The CDR3 sequence is 17 residues long. V was pared by 1 base and J by 10 bases, with 11 bases of the junction left unmatched. Germline values: CDR1 MGHRA, CDR2 YSYEKL. Researchers took RNA transcripts and amplified the TCR beta CDR3 regions from them. HTBI primers were the set used in a first-round RT-PCR of the TCR CDR3. Each CDR3 protein gets one entry after TCRdb re-called the multiplex PCR reads with MiXCR. The sample includes 90,000 to 120,000 distinct CDR3 sequences, approximately 15% of them seen just once. Details on this clonotype: Its target is unknown.

This sequence joins TRBV4-1 and TRBJ2-1; 12 bases are shared with TRBD2. Sequenced sample: blood. This sequence originates from a woman in her forties or fifties with Graves' hyperthyroidism. The CDR3 nucleotides read TGCGCCAGCAGCCAAGGGGTCCGACTAGCGGGAGCGCGGGAGCAGTTCTTC. Translating it yields CASSQGVRLAGAREQFF.